This T cell receptor (beta chain) appears in the sequencing data of a study of cytomegalovirus exposure and HLA in healthy donors. Turning to the study itself: A subsequent analysis stated that the 120 or so validation repertoires were run on the same platform as the roughly 670 first-cohort repertoires. Study-level findings and limits: In vitro data verified a few CMV-associated chains as specific for CMV antigens.

Comments on this clone: What it binds is unknown.

Libraries were prepared by immunoSEQ multiplex PCR; TCRdb keeps only in-frame clonotypes and omits some of them. The sample has under 250,000 clones, around 78% seen once; the top ten hold around 5.6%. The CDR3 extends over 16 amino acids. V was clipped by 8 bases and J by 4 bases; unmatched bases: 15. Germline lookup yields CDR1 LNHNV and CDR2 YYDKDF (reference sequence). The origin of this receptor is a woman under 30 in good health and CMV-seronegative. This sequence joins TRBV15 and TRBJ2-7, with 9 nucleotides matching TRBD2. The sample consisted of PBMCs. The CDR3 nucleotides read TGTGCCACCTCCGGGCGGGAGGGCCGCGCAAGGTACGAGCAGTACTTC. This gives the protein CATSGREGRARYEQYF.